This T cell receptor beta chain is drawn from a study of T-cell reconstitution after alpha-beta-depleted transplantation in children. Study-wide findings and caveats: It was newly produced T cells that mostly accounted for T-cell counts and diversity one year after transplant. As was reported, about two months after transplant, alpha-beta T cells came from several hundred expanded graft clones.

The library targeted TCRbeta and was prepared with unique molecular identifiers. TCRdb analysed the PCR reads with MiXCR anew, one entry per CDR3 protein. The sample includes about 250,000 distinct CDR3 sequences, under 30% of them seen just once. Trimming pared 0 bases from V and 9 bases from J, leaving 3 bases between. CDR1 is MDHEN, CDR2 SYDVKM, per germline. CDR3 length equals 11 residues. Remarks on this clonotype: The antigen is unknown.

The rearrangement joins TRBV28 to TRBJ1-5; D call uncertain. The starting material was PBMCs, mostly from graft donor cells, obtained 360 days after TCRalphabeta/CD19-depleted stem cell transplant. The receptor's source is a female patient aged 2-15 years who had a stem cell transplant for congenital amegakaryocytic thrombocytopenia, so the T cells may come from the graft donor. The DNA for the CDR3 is TGTGCCAGCAGTTTATGGGGGCCCCAGCATTTT. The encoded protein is CASSLWGPQHF.